This T cell receptor beta chain appears in the sequencing data of a study of human T cells and chemical hapten exposure. Overall study context: Sensitization applied 2% DPC to around 2 cm by around 2 cm of upper inner arm skin. Mostly female, the patients presented with alopecia areata, totalis or universalis.

Each CDR3 protein is one row after TCRdb ran MiXCR on the RACE reads. The table has roughly 150,000 distinct CDR3 sequences, approximately 10% seen once; the top ten hold less than 1.5%. Trimming stripped 5 bases from V and 7 bases from J, with 24 bases between. Germline V gene lookup returns CDR1 SQVTM and CDR2 ANQGSEA. This CDR3 comprises 15 residues. This clonotype was observed a few times. Time point given: patch test 2, 6 weeks after DPC sensitization. Treatment given: therapeutic diphenylcyclopropenone sensitization with weekly scalp DPC. V and J are TRBV29-1 and TRBJ2-7; D may be TRBD1 (6 bases). The source of this sequence is a woman in her forties or fifties with alopecia areata. Some clones in this sample may be carry-over from other donors' samples. Sample: whole blood, taken in connection with sensitization to the hapten diphenylcyclopropenone (DPC). The CDR3 reads CSVSGGQLGTKEQYF. CDR3 in DNA: TGCAGCGTTTCTGGCGGACAGCTAGGAACGAAGGAGCAGTACTTC.